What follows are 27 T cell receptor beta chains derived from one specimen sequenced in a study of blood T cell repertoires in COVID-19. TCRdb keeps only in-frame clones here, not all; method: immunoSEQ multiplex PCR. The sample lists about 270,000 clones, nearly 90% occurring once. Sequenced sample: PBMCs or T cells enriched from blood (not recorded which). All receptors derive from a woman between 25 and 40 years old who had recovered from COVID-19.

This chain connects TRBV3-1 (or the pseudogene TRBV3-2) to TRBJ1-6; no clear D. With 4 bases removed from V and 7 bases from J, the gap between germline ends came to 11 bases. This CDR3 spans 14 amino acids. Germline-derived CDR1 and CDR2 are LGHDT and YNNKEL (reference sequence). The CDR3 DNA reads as TGTGCCAGCAGCCGAGGGCAGCGCAATTCACCCCTCCACTTT. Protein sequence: CASSRGQRNSPLHF.

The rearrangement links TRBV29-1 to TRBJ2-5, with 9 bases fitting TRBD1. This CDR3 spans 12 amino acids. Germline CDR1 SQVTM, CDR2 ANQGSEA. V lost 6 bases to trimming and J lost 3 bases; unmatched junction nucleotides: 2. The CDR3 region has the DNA TGCAGCGTAGGACAGGGGAAAGAGACCCAGTACTTC. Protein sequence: CSVGQGKETQYF.

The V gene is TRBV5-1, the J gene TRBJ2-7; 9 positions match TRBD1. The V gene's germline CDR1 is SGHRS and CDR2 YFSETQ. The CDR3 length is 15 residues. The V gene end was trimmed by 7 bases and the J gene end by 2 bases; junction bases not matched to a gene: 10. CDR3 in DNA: TGCGCCAGCGCCGATCACAGGACAGGGGCCTACGAGCAGTACTTC. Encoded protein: CASADHRTGAYEQYF.

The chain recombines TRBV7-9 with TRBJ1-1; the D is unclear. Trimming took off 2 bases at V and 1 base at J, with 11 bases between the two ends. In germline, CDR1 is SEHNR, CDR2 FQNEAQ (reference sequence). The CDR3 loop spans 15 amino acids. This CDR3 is CASSLNREANTEAFF. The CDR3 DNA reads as TGTGCCAGCAGCTTAAACCGGGAGGCGAACACTGAAGCTTTCTTT. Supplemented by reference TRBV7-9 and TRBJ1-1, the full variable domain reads DTGVSQNPRHKITKRGQNVTFRCDPISEHNRLYWYRQTLGQGPEFLTYFQNEAQLEKSRLLSDRFSAERPKGSFSTLEIQRTEQGDSAMYLCASSLNREANTEAFFGQGTRLTVV.

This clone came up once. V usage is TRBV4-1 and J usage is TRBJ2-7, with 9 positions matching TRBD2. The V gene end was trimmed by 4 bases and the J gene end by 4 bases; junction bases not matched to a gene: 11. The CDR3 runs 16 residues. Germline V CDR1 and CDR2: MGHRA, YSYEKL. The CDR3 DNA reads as TGCGCCAGCAGCCGAATTACGACTAGCGGACCTTACGAGCAGTACTTC. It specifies CASSRITTSGPYEQYF.

The CDR3 DNA reads as TGTGCCAGCAGTCTTGGGATGGGGGGTAACTATGGCTACACCTTC. Protein product: CASSLGMGGNYGYTF. The rearrangement links TRBV6-5 to TRBJ1-2; D may be TRBD1 (5 bases). The CDR3 extends over 15 amino acids. Trimming shortened V by 5 bases and J by 1 base, and 14 bases separated the two germline ends. The germline V gene encodes CDR1 MNHEY and CDR2 SVGAGI.

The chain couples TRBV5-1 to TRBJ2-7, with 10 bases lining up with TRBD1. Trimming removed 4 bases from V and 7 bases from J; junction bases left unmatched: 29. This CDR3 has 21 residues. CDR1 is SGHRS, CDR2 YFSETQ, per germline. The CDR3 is CASSLDSSNRDRGLLRGEQYF. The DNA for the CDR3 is TGCGCCAGCAGCCTCGACTCATCTAACCGGGACAGGGGACTCCTACGAGGTGAGCAGTACTTC.

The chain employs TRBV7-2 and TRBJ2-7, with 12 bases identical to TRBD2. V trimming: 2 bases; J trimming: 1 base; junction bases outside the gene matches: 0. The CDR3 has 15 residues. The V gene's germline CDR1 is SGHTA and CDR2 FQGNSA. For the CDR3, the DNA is TGTGCCAGCAGCTTAACTAGCGGGGGGTCCTACGAGCAGTACTTC. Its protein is CASSLTSGGSYEQYF.

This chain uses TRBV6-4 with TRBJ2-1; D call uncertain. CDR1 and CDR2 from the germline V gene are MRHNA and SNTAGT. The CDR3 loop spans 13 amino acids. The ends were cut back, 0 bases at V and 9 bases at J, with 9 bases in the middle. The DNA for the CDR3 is TGTGCCAGCAGTGACTCGATGGCTTCTGAGCAGTTCTTC. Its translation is CASSDSMASEQFF.

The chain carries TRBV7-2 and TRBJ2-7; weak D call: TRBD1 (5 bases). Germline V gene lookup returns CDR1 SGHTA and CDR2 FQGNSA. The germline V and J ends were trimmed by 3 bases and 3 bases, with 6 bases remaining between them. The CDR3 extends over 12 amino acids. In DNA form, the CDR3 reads TGTGCCAGCAGCTTTGACAGCTACGAGCAGTACTTC. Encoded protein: CASSFDSYEQYF.

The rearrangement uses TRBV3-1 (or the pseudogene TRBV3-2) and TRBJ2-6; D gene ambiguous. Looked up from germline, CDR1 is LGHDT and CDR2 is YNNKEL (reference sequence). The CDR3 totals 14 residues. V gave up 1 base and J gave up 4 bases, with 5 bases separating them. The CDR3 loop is CASSQGLGANVLTF. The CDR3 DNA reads TGTGCCAGCAGCCAAGGTCTGGGGGCCAACGTCCTGACTTTC.

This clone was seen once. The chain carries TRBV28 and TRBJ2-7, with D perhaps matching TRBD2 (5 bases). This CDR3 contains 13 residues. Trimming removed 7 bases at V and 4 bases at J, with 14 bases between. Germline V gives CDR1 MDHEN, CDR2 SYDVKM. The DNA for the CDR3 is TGTGCCAGCATCGGGGTTTCCCTTTACGAGCAGTACTTC. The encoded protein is CASIGVSLYEQYF.

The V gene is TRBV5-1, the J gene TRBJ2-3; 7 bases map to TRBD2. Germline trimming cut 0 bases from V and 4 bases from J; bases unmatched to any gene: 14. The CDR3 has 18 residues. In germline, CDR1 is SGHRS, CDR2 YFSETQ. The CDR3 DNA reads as TGCGCCAGCAGCTTGGCCCGGAGTAGCGGGCCTGCGGCAGATACGCAGTATTTT. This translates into CASSLARSSGPAADTQYF.

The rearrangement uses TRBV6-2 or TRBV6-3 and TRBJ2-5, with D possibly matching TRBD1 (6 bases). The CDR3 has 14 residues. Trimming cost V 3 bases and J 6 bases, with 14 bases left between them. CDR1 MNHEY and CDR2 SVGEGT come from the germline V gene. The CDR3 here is CASSYGQGRQTQYF. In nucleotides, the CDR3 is TGTGCCAGCAGTTATGGGCAGGGGCGGCAGACCCAGTACTTC.

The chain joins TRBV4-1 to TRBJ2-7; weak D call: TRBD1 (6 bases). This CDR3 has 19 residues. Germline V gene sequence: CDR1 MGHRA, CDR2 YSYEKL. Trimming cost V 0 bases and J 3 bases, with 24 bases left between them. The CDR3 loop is CASSQDRTGTGKRLYEQYF. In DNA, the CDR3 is TGCGCCAGCAGCCAAGATCGGACGGGAACAGGGAAGCGGCTCTACGAGCAGTACTTC.

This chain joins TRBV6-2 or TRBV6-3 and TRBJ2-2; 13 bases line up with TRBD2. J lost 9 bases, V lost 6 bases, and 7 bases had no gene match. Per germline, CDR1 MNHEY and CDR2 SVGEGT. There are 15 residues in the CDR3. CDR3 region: CASSRTSGSSRELFF. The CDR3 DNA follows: TGTGCCAGCAGCCGGACTAGCGGGAGTTCCAGGGAGCTGTTTTTT.

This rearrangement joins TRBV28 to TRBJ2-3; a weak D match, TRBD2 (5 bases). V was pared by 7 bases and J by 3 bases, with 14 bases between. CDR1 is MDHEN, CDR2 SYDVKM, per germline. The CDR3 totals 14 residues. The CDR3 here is CASTRRTLTDTQYF. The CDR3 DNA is TGTGCCAGCACGCGACGGACTTTGACAGATACGCAGTATTTT.

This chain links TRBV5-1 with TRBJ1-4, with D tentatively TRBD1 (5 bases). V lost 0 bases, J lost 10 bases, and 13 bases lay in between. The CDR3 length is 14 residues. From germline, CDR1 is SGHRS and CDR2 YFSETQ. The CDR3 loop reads CASSLESRAGKLFF. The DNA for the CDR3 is TGCGCCAGCAGCTTGGAATCCAGGGCCGGAAAACTGTTTTTT. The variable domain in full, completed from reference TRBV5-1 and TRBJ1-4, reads KAGVTQTPRYLIKTRGQQVTLSCSPISGHRSVSWYQQTPGQGLQFLFEYFSETQRNKGNFPGRFSGRQFSNSRSEMNVSTLELGDSALYLCASSLESRAGKLFFGSGTQLSVL.

The CDR3, as DNA: TGTGCCTGGAGTGAGGGGCTGGGTGCCTACACCTTC. Translation gives CAWSEGLGAYTF. The rearrangement uses TRBV30 and TRBJ1-2; perhaps TRBD1 as D (5 bases). Trimming stripped 1 base from V and 10 bases from J, with 13 bases between. The V gene's germline CDR1 is GTSNPN and CDR2 SVGIG (reference sequence). The CDR3 has 12 residues.

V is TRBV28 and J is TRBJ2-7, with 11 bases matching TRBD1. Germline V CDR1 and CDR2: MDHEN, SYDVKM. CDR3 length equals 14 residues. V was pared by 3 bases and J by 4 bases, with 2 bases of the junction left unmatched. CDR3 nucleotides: TGTGCCAGCAGTTTGGGACAGGGGGTTTACGAGCAGTACTTC. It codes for CASSLGQGVYEQYF.

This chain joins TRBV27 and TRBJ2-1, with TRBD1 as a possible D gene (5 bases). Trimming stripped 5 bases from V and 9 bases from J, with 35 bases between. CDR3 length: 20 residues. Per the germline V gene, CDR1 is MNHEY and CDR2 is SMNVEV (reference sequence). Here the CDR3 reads CASSQANPPLLGQSVLEQFF. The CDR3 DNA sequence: TGTGCCAGCAGTCAAGCCAACCCACCCTTATTGGGGCAAAGTGTTCTTGAGCAGTTCTTC.

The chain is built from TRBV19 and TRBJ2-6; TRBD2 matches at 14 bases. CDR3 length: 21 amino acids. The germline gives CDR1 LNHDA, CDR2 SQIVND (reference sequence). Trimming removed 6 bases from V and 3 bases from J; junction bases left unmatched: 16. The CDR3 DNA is TGTGCCAGTAGCCTAAAATTTGGGACTAGCGGGAGTCACCGTGGGGCCAACGTCCTGACTTTC. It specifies CASSLKFGTSGSHRGANVLTF.

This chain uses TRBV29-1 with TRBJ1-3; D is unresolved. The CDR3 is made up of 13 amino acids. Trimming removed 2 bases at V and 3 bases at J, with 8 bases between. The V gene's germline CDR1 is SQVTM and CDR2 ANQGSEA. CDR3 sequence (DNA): TGCAGCGTTGAAATGCGCTATGGAAACACCATATATTTT. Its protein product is CSVEMRYGNTIYF. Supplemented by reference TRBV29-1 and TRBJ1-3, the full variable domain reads SAVISQKPSRDICQRGTSLTIQCQVDSQVTMMFWYRQQPGQSLTLIATANQGSEATYESGFVIDKFPISRPNLTFSTLTVSNMSPEDSSIYLCSVEMRYGNTIYFGEGSWLTVV.

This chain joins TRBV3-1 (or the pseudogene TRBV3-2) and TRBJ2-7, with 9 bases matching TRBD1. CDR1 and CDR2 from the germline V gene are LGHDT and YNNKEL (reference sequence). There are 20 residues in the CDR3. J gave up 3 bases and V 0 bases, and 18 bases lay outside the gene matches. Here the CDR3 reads CASSQEGTGTPPRALYEQYF. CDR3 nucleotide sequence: TGTGCCAGCAGCCAAGAGGGGACAGGGACGCCGCCGAGGGCCCTCTACGAGCAGTACTTC.

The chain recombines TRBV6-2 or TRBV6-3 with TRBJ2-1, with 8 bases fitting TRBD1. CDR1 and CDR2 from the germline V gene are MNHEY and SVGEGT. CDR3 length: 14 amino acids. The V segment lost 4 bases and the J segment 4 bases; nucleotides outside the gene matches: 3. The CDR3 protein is CASSSQGAYNEQFF. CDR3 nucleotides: TGTGCCAGCAGTTCGCAGGGGGCTTACAATGAGCAGTTCTTC.

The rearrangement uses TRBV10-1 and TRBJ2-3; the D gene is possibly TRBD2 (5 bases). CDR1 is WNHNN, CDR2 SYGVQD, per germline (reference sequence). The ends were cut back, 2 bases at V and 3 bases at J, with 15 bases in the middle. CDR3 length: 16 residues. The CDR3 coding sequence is TGCGCCAGCAGTGAGAAGAGCGGAATGTTGACAGATACGCAGTATTTT. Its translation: CASSEKSGMLTDTQYF.

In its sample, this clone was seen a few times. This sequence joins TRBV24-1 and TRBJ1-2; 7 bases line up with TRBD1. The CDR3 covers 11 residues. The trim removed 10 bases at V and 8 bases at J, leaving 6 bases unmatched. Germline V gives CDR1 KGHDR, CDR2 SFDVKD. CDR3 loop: CATPDRSGYTF. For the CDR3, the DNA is TGTGCCACTCCGGACAGGTCCGGCTACACCTTC.